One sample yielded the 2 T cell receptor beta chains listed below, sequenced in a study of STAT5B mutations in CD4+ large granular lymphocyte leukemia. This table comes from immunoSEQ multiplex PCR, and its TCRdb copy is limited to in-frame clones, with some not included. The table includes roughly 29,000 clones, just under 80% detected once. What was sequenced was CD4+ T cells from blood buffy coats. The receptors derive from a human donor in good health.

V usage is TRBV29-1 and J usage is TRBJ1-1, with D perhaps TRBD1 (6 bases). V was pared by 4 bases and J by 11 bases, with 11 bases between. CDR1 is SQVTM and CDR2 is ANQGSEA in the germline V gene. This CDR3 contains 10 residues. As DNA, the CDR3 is TGCAGCGTTGGTGAAAGGGGGGCTTTCTTT. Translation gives CSVGERGAFF.

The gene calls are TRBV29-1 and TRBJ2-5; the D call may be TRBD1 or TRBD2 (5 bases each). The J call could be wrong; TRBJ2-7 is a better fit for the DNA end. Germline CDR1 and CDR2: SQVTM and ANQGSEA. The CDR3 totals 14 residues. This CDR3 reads CSVGWGGQGNEQYF. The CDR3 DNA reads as TGCAGCGTTGGCTGGGGCGGGCAGGGCAACGAGCAGTACTTC.